The rows below give T cell receptor beta chains drawn from one sample of a study of blood T cell repertoires in COVID-19. Method: immunoSEQ multiplex PCR; TCRdb's copy keeps in-frame clones and lacks some. The sample shows roughly 200,000 clones, 88% of them seen only once. Sequencing was performed on PBMCs or T cells enriched from blood (not recorded which). The receptor set was obtained from a woman under 40 who had recovered from COVID-19. Both conserved end residues are part of each CDR3. D genes are given only for firm matches. Some rows mark clone size as missing; the rest say once, few, many or name a class of expanded clone.

clone_size d_call j_call v_call cdr3_nt cdr3_aa
few NA TRBJ1-1 TRBV18 TGTGCCAGCTCAACAAATCGAAACACTGAAGCTTTCTTT CASSTNRNTEAFF
NA TRBD1 TRBJ1-1 TRBV6-4 TGTGCCAGCAGCCGGGACAGAACCCCGAACACTGAAGCTTTCTTT CASSRDRTPNTEAFF
NA TRBD1 TRBJ1-3 TRBV11-2 TGTGCCAGCAGCCCGCGAGGGACAGGGTATGGAAACACCATATATTTT CASSPRGTGYGNTIYF
once TRBD1 TRBJ1-2 TRBV7-9 TGTGCCAGCAGCTTAGGACAGGGTGAGATTGGAGGCTACACCTTC CASSLGQGEIGGYTF
NA NA TRBJ2-1 TRBV27 TGTGCCAGCAGTTCCGCAGGGGAAAGAATCAATGAGCAGTTCTTC CASSSAGERINEQFF
NA TRBD1 TRBJ2-5 TRBV5-1 TGCGCCAGCAGCCCGTGGGGACAGGCCCAAGAGACCCAGTACTTC CASSPWGQAQETQYF
once TRBD2 TRBJ2-5 TRBV6-2/TRBV6-3 TGTGCCAGCAGTTGGAGTCTATCCACCGGGACTAGTTGGGAAGAGACCCAGTACTTC CASSWSLSTGTSWEETQYF
NA NA TRBJ2-6 TRBV3-1/TRBV3-2 TGTGCCAGCAGCCAAGAAATTGTCCGCGGGGTGGGGTCTGGGGCCAACGTCCTGACTTTC CASSQEIVRGVGSGANVLTF
NA NA TRBJ2-6 TRBV27 TGTGCCAGCAGTCTCTCTGGGGCCAACGTCCTGACTTTC CASSLSGANVLTF
NA NA TRBJ1-1 TRBV19 TGTGCCAGTAGTATAGGGGCAGGGCCATACACTGAAGCTTTCTTT CASSIGAGPYTEAFF
NA TRBD1 TRBJ1-5 TRBV5-1 TGCGCCAGCAGCCGGGACAGGGATCAGCCCCAGCATTTT CASSRDRDQPQHF
NA TRBD1 TRBJ2-5 TRBV5-8 TGTGCCAGCAGCAGGACAGGGGGGATTGAGACCCAGTACTTC CASSRTGGIETQYF
NA TRBD1 TRBJ1-4 TRBV19 TGTGCCAGTAGTCCTCGAGCAGGGGGATTAAATGAAAAACTGTTTTTT CASSPRAGGLNEKLFF
NA NA TRBJ2-7 TRBV7-6 TGTGCCAGCAGCCAGCGGATTTTTGGAGTGAGCTCCTACGAGCAGTACTTC CASSQRIFGVSSYEQYF
few NA TRBJ1-2 TRBV2 TGTGCCAGCAGTGAGCAACAGGTAGACGGCTATGGCTACACCTTC CASSEQQVDGYGYTF
NA NA TRBJ1-1 TRBV27 TGTGCCAGCAGCACGACAGGAGGGAACACTGAAGCTTTCTTT CASSTTGGNTEAFF
NA TRBD2 TRBJ2-5 TRBV4-2 TGTGCCAGCAGCCCCCTTAGCGGGGGGGACCAAGAGACCCAGTACTTC CASSPLSGGDQETQYF
NA TRBD2 TRBJ2-2 TRBV7-3 TGTGCCAGCAGCTTACTGGCGGGGGACAACACCGGGGAGCTGTTTTTT CASSLLAGDNTGELFF
NA NA TRBJ2-2 TRBV27 TGTGCCAGCAGCTTCCAAATTGGGCTCTCCGGCGGGGAGCTGTTTTTT CASSFQIGLSGGELFF
NA NA TRBJ2-1 TRBV10-3 TGTGCCATCAGTCCGGGACTTAACTACAATGAGCAGTTCTTC CAISPGLNYNEQFF